The clone carrying this T cell receptor (beta chain) came up a few times. A much more abundant neighbour one base away suggests this may be a read error. All sequencing subjects had displayed CD8+CD57+ cell expansion on flow cytometry. CDR3 length equals 12 residues. In germline, CDR1 is MNHNS, CDR2 SASEGT. CDR3 and TCR beta VDJ profiling relied on genomic DNA as the template. Each CDR3 protein gets one entry after TCRdb re-called the reads with MiXCR. The sample holds some 170,000 distinct CDR3 sequences, about 45% seen once. The data were obtained in a study of CD8+CD57+ T cells in acquired aplastic anemia.

Sequenced sample: sorted CD4+, CD8+, or CD8+CD57+ T cells (not recorded which) from PBMCs. The sequence came from a human donor with aplastic anemia. The chain carries TRBV6-1 and TRBJ2-3; D may be TRBD1 or TRBD2 (5 bases each). CDR3 DNA sequence: TGTGCCGCAAAGTCTAGCACAGGTACGCAGTATTTT. It encodes CAAKSSTGTQYF.